The 30 T cell receptor beta chains below all came from one sample that was sequenced in a study of immune evolution from preneoplasia to lung adenocarcinoma. Using immunoSEQ multiplex PCR, the repertoire was profiled, and TCRdb retains in-frame clones only, with some absent. Among roughly 3,700 clones, about 78% were seen once, and the ten largest hold 13% to 15%. Sequenced sample: FFPE minimally invasive lung adenocarcinoma tissue. These receptors were collected from a person aged 55-80 years with lung adenocarcinoma.

The chain links TRBV2 to TRBJ2-7; D not resolved. Germline V gene data show CDR1 as SNHLY and CDR2 as FYNNEI. CDR3 length: 15 amino acids. Trimming stripped 4 bases from V and 2 bases from J, with 15 bases between. CDR3 sequence (DNA): TGTGCCAGCAGTGTGGTGACGACTCGGACCTACGAGCAGTACTTC. This gives the protein CASSVVTTRTYEQYF.

This rearrangement joins TRBV7-9 to TRBJ1-1, with a weak D call TRBD1 (6 bases). The V end lost 0 bases, the J end lost 1 base, and 6 bases lay between the germline ends. This CDR3 comprises 14 residues. The germline gives CDR1 SEHNR, CDR2 FQNEAQ (reference sequence). The DNA of the CDR3 is TGTGCCAGCAGCTTAGCGACAGGGAACACTGAAGCTTTCTTT. Translated: CASSLATGNTEAFF.

J is TRBJ2-2 and V is TRBV30, with a tentative D call TRBD1 (6 bases). Germline V CDR1 and CDR2: GTSNPN, SVGIG (reference sequence). The CDR3 contains 13 residues. V lost 0 bases to trimming and J lost 7 bases, with 9 bases between them. CDR3 protein: CAWSVGRGGELFF. CDR3 sequence (DNA): TGTGCCTGGAGTGTAGGCAGGGGCGGGGAGCTGTTTTTT.

The gene calls are TRBV10-2 and TRBJ2-2; a possible D gene is TRBD2 (6 bases). CDR1 and CDR2 (germline): WSHSY, SAAADI. CDR3 size: 14 residues. Trimming shortened V by 6 bases and J by 0 bases, and 8 bases separated the two germline ends. Here the CDR3 DNA reads TGCGCCAGCAGGCGGGACTCGAACACCGGGGAGCTGTTTTTT. Amino acid sequence: CASRRDSNTGELFF.

This chain uses TRBV28 with TRBJ2-7, with D unresolved. CDR3 size: 14 residues. The V end was cut by 6 bases, the J end by 6 bases, with 18 bases between. Germline V gives CDR1 MDHEN, CDR2 SYDVKM. CDR3 coding DNA: TGTGCCAGCAGACCCCAACTCCCCCGGCCCGAGCAGTACTTC. It yields the protein CASRPQLPRPEQYF.

The chain recombines TRBV6-1 with TRBJ2-3; D may be TRBD1 (5 bases). Trimming pared 3 bases from V and 4 bases from J, leaving 14 bases between. This CDR3 has 15 amino acids. The germline CDR1 and CDR2 sequences are MNHNS and SASEGT. The chain's CDR3 is CASSDEAGFSDTQYF. CDR3 sequence (DNA): TGTGCCAGCAGTGATGAGGCAGGGTTTTCAGATACGCAGTATTTT.

The gene calls are TRBV9 and TRBJ1-2; unclear D gene. The germline gives CDR1 SGDLS, CDR2 YYNGEE. There are 13 residues in the CDR3. Trimming stripped 0 bases from V and 8 bases from J, with 11 bases between. The chain's CDR3 is CASSVESGWGYTF. The DNA of the CDR3 is TGTGCCAGCAGCGTAGAGTCAGGTTGGGGCTACACCTTC.

The rearrangement links TRBV6-4 to TRBJ2-2, with D perhaps TRBD2 (6 bases). The germline V gene has CDR1 MRHNA and CDR2 SNTAGT. Trimming took 4 bases from V and 6 from J, leaving 15 bases between them. The CDR3 is 15 amino acids. CDR3 sequence: CASSASGGVPGELFF. In DNA, the CDR3 is TGTGCCAGCAGTGCCTCCGGAGGGGTCCCCGGGGAGCTGTTTTTT.

This chain joins TRBV7-9 and TRBJ2-3; D not certain. The CDR3 runs 13 residues. Trimming pared 1 base from V and 4 bases from J, leaving 6 bases between. From germline, CDR1 is SEHNR and CDR2 FQNEAQ (reference sequence). This chain's CDR3 is CASSLDTADTQYF. CDR3 DNA sequence: TGTGCCAGCAGCTTAGATACCGCAGATACGCAGTATTTT.

The V gene is TRBV7-9, the J gene TRBJ2-2; D possibly corresponds to TRBD2 (5 bases). V shed 5 bases and J shed 3 bases, with 10 bases lying between them. The CDR3 runs 14 residues. Per the germline V gene, CDR1 is SEHNR and CDR2 is FQNEAQ (reference sequence). Written as DNA, the CDR3 is TGTGCCAGCAGCCCTGGACTGTACACCGGGGAGCTGTTTTTT. It translates to CASSPGLYTGELFF.

V gene TRBV9 combines with J gene TRBJ2-3; D is ambiguous. Germline V lookup: CDR1 SGDLS, CDR2 YYNGEE. V gave up 4 bases and J gave up 0 bases, with 3 bases separating them. The CDR3 loop spans 12 amino acids. The CDR3 reads CASSISTDTQYF. The CDR3 DNA is TGTGCCAGCAGCATTAGCACAGATACGCAGTATTTT.

The chain links TRBV6-1 to TRBJ1-1; D not certain. The CDR3 consists of 13 residues. In germline, CDR1 is MNHNS, CDR2 SASEGT. V lost 4 bases, J lost 1 base, and 7 bases lay in between. CDR3 protein: CASSGLQNTEAFF. The CDR3 coding sequence is TGTGCCAGCAGTGGGCTGCAGAACACTGAAGCTTTCTTT.

This clone was recorded a few times. V and J are TRBV11-2 and TRBJ2-3, with 11 bases lining up with TRBD2. The V gene end was trimmed by 5 bases and the J gene end by 4 bases; junction bases not matched to a gene: 8. CDR1 SGHAT and CDR2 FQNNGV come from the germline V gene. The CDR3 runs 16 residues. CDR3 in amino acids: CASSSPGLAVSDTQYF. DNA of the CDR3: TGTGCCAGCAGCAGCCCGGGACTAGCGGTATCAGATACGCAGTATTTT.

The CDR3 DNA sequence: TGCGCCAGCAGCCAAGAATGGACAGGGCTGGCTGGGGCCAACGTCCTGACTTTC. Protein: CASSQEWTGLAGANVLTF. The V call is TRBV4-1, the J call TRBJ2-6; TRBD1 aligns across 8 bases. Per the germline V gene, CDR1 is MGHRA and CDR2 is YSYEKL. This CDR3 comprises 18 residues. J lost 2 bases, V lost 0 bases, and 6 bases had no gene match.

The chain has TRBV29-1 and TRBJ1-1, with D hard to call. The CDR3 loop spans 13 amino acids. Germline V gene sequence: CDR1 SQVTM, CDR2 ANQGSEA. Trimming took 2 bases from V and 0 from J, leaving 7 bases between them. The DNA for the CDR3 is TGCAGCGTTGAAAATTCGGTGAACACTGAAGCTTTCTTT. This translates into CSVENSVNTEAFF.

The chain uses TRBV5-4 and TRBJ2-1, with 9 bases matching TRBD2. Germline CDR1 is SGHNT and CDR2 is YYREEE (reference sequence). V trimming: 2 bases; J trimming: 6 bases; junction bases outside the gene matches: 9. The CDR3 loop spans 16 amino acids. The CDR3 loop is CASSFPAGGVVNEQFF. CDR3 sequence (DNA): TGTGCCAGCAGCTTTCCCGCGGGAGGGGTTGTCAATGAGCAGTTCTTC.

CDR3 amino acids: CASSLAGGTGELFF. CDR3 DNA sequence: TGTGCCAGCAGTTTAGCTGGGGGCACCGGGGAGCTGTTTTTT. V usage is TRBV27 and J usage is TRBJ2-2; D possibly uses TRBD1 or TRBD2 (5 bases each). The CDR3 loop spans 14 amino acids. CDR1 is MNHEY, CDR2 SMNVEV, per germline (reference sequence). V was pared by 2 bases and J by 4 bases, with 8 bases between.

This chain connects TRBV2 to TRBJ2-7, with D maybe TRBD1 (7 bases). CDR1 SNHLY and CDR2 FYNNEI come from the germline V gene. The CDR3 is made up of 13 amino acids. V lost 5 bases and J 5 bases, leaving 13 bases between the germline ends. CDR3 DNA: TGTGCCAGCAGTCCCCGGGGGACAGACGAGCAGTACTTC. This gives the protein CASSPRGTDEQYF.

This chain uses TRBV5-1 with TRBJ2-7, with TRBD1 identical over 10 bases. The CDR3 length is 15 residues. Germline CDR1 SGHRS, CDR2 YFSETQ. V shed 5 bases and J 5 bases; nucleotides not matched to a gene: 10. The CDR3 spells CASRPDRGRTNEQYF. Written as DNA, the CDR3 is TGCGCCAGCAGACCAGACAGGGGGCGAACAAACGAGCAGTACTTC.

There are a few counts of this clone. The chain couples TRBV29-1 to TRBJ2-1; D not resolved. The CDR3 loop spans 11 amino acids. CDR1 is SQVTM and CDR2 is ANQGSEA in the germline V gene. The germline V and J ends were trimmed by 7 bases and 8 bases, with 12 bases remaining between them. In DNA, the CDR3 is TGCAGCGCTGAGAGTACGGATGAGCAGTTCTTC. Protein: CSAESTDEQFF.

The CDR3 region has the DNA TGTGCCAGCAACCCCACAGGGGGGGGCACTGAAGCTTTCTTT. Encoded protein: CASNPTGGGTEAFF. The chain is built from TRBV5-5 and TRBJ1-1, with TRBD1 matching 8 bases. There are 14 residues in the CDR3. Trimming took 6 bases from V and 4 from J; bases not matched to a gene: 8. CDR1 SGHKS and CDR2 YYEKEE come from the germline V gene (reference sequence).

DNA of the CDR3: TGTGCCAGCAGAGAATTACAGGGGAACACTGAAGCTTTCTTT. Translated, it gives CASRELQGNTEAFF. The chain is built from TRBV6-5 and TRBJ1-1, with D perhaps TRBD1 (6 bases). Trimming removed 6 bases from V and 1 base from J, with 12 bases in between. The CDR3 runs 14 residues. Germline values: CDR1 MNHEY, CDR2 SVGAGI.

This chain uses TRBV27 with TRBJ2-1; TRBD2 matches at 10 bases. CDR3 length equals 15 residues. Looked up from germline, CDR1 is MNHEY and CDR2 is SMNVEV (reference sequence). With 5 bases clipped from V and 1 base from J, the junction kept 2 bases outside the gene matches. The CDR3 coding sequence is TGTGCCAGCAGTAGCGGGAGGGGGTCCTACAATGAGCAGTTCTTC. This encodes CASSSGRGSYNEQFF.

The CDR3 sequence is CASSSGTGYNEQFF. Written as DNA, the CDR3 is TGCGCCAGCAGCTCCGGGACAGGTTACAATGAGCAGTTCTTC. The chain is built from TRBV5-1 and TRBJ2-1; TRBD1 aligns across 8 bases. V trimming: 3 bases; J trimming: 4 bases; junction bases outside the gene matches: 3. The CDR3 totals 14 residues. Germline assignment: CDR1 SGHRS and CDR2 YFSETQ.

In this sample, this clone turned up once. J is TRBJ2-2 and V is TRBV5-6, with 9 bases that match TRBD1. The CDR3 sequence is 15 residues long. With 3 bases clipped from V and 4 bases from J, the junction kept 4 bases outside the gene matches. Germline CDR1 is SGHDT and CDR2 is YYEEEE. The CDR3 region has the DNA TGTGCCAGCAGCTGGGGACAGGGTGGCACCGGGGAGCTGTTTTTT. This codes for CASSWGQGGTGELFF.

The chain couples TRBV6-1 to TRBJ2-1; D call uncertain. Germline CDR1 is MNHNS and CDR2 is SASEGT. V was clipped by 1 base and J by 9 bases, with 22 bases between them. The CDR3 spans 17 residues. CDR3 sequence (DNA): TGTGCCAGCAGTGAAGGGAGTGTCGCCTGGGCTATGGGTGAGCAGTTCTTC. This encodes CASSEGSVAWAMGEQFF.

This chain joins TRBV4-3 and TRBJ1-1; 8 nucleotides align to TRBD1. The CDR3 is 15 residues long. Trimming took 1 base from V and 1 from J; bases not matched to a gene: 2. CDR1 and CDR2 from the germline V gene are LGHNA and YSLEER. As DNA, the CDR3 is TGCGCCAGCAGCCAAGCCGGGACAGGGAACACTGAAGCTTTCTTT. Protein sequence: CASSQAGTGNTEAFF.

This clone has a handful of counts. The chain uses TRBV14 and TRBJ2-1; 10 positions match TRBD2. J was trimmed by 7 bases and V by 1 base; bases with no gene match: 4. This CDR3 spans 15 amino acids. Germline CDR1 is SGHDN and CDR2 is FVKESK. In nucleotides, the CDR3 is TGTGCCAGCAGCCAAGCAGCGGGAGGGGGAAATGAGCAGTTCTTC. It codes for CASSQAAGGGNEQFF.

In its sample, this clone was seen a few times. The chain couples TRBV2 to TRBJ1-3; 7 bases match TRBD1. Germline lookup yields CDR1 SNHLY and CDR2 FYNNEI. The junction had 9 bases not matched to a gene; V was cut back by 9 bases and J by 1 base. The CDR3 runs 15 residues. CDR3 coding DNA: TGTGCCAGTCATCCGACAGGGCCATCTGGAAACACCATATATTTT. Amino acid sequence: CASHPTGPSGNTIYF.

The genes are TRBV5-1 and TRBJ1-1; D might be TRBD1 (6 bases). Per the germline V gene, CDR1 is SGHRS and CDR2 is YFSETQ. The CDR3 loop spans 14 amino acids. V lost 2 bases, J lost 1 base, and 9 bases lay in between. The CDR3 coding sequence is TGCGCCAGCAGCTTTAAGGGACAGAACACTGAAGCTTTCTTT. This sequence encodes CASSFKGQNTEAFF.